This TCR beta chain was identified during a study of shared clonotypes between healthy human individuals. The CDR3 extends over 13 amino acids. Trimming took off 6 bases at V and 1 base at J, with 9 bases between the two ends. CDR1 KGHSH and CDR2 LQKENI come from the germline V gene. In the original processing: Junction-only sequences without quality scores came from ImmunoSEQ, so filtering differed. Clones were sequenced by immunoSEQ multiplex PCR, and TCRdb holds only the in-frame ones, with some missing. V and J calls and clone size are those listed in that table; D and trimming were worked out from the DNA. The sample has millions of clones, more than 80% seen once; the top ten hold under 0.45%. This clone was picked up one time. Its antigen is undetermined. The study, taken as a whole, reports: An anticipated effect of sequencing depth on clonotype sharing among donors was recognized. Rarefaction exposed incomplete sorted-subset sequencing despite large depth. Naive subsets generally exceeded memory subsets in estimated richness.

The receptor was isolated from a man between 18 and 29 years old in good health. Some clones in this sample may be carry-over from other donors' samples. This chain joins TRBV18 and TRBJ1-2, with D possibly matching TRBD1 (5 bases). Input material: naive CD4+ T cells from PBMCs. Subset reported: CD45RA+ positively selected. CDR3 sequence: CASSVQGNYGYTF. CDR3 sequence (DNA): TGTGCCAGCTCCGTCCAGGGTAACTATGGCTACACCTTC. The whole variable domain, remainder taken from reference TRBV18 and TRBJ1-2, is NAGVMQNPRHLVRRRGQEARLRCSPMKGHSHVYWYRQLPEEGLKFMVYLQKENIIDESGMPKERFSAEFPKEGPSILRIQQVVRGDSAAYFCASSVQGNYGYTFGSGTRLTVV.